Listed here is a single T cell receptor beta chain. This entry comes from a study of cytotoxic CD8 clonotypes in ibrutinib-treated CLL. Study overall: Partial responses totalled some 24 and complete responses 2; after median roughly 71 months, roughly 14 remained remitted and approximately 12 progressed. Mean values per sample were a few hundred thousand productive templates and about 94,000 productive rearrangements.

Germline loops: CDR1 KGHSH, CDR2 LQKENI. This CDR3 is 15 amino acids long. Researchers set a sequencing depth target of 1 in 200,000 to 1 in 1 million T cells. TCRdb keeps only in-frame clones here, not all; method: immunoSEQ multiplex PCR. The sample shows 33,000 or so clones, 45% to 50% of them seen only once. Sequencing was performed on PBMCs, taken before ibrutinib treatment. V is TRBV18 and J is TRBJ2-5; 9 bases align to TRBD1. The J call may be in error: the DNA end matches TRBJ2-7 better. The clonotype originates from a human donor with chronic lymphocytic leukemia. The CDR3 coding sequence is TGTGCCAGCTCACCACCGGGACAGGGTTTCTACGAGCAGTACTTC. Its protein product is CASSPPGQGFYEQYF.